Listed below are T cell receptor beta chains from one sample, sequenced in a study of human T cells and chemical hapten exposure. TCRdb itself ran the RACE reads through MiXCR, one entry per CDR3 protein. Here the sample spans around 130,000 distinct CDR3 sequences, around 11% being singletons. The specimen was whole blood, collected in connection with sensitization to the hapten diphenylcyclopropenone (DPC). Source of these receptors: a woman between 45 and 65 years old with alopecia areata. Some clones in this sample may be carry-over from other donors' samples. Both conserved end residues are part of each CDR3. The order of the fields is J gene, V gene, D gene, clone size, CDR3 protein, CDR3 DNA. D genes are given only for firm matches. Clone size appears in some rows only: once, few, many, or a class for an expanded clone.

>TRBJ1-2|TRBV28|NA|few
CASLYPLPNYGYTF
TGTGCCAGCCTCTACCCCCTCCCTAACTATGGCTACACCTTC
>TRBJ2-1|TRBV20-1|TRBD1|NA
CSARGDRGNYNEQFF
TGCAGTGCTAGAGGGGACAGGGGAAACTACAATGAGCAGTTCTTC
>TRBJ2-7|TRBV21-1|NA|few
CASRRRIYEQYF
TGTGCCAGCCGGCGGAGGATCTACGAGCAGTACTTC
>TRBJ2-1|TRBV5-1|TRBD1|few
CASSPGTGLNSYNEQFF
TGCGCCAGCAGCCCCGGGACAGGGCTGAATTCCTACAATGAGCAGTTCTTC
>TRBJ1-3|TRBV30|NA|NA
CAGAAGPGNTIYF
TGTGCCGGGGCCGCGGGGCCTGGAAACACCATATATTTT
>TRBJ2-7|TRBV10-2|NA|few
CASSGFGRLSSYEQYF
TGCGCCAGCAGTGGATTTGGGAGGCTAAGCTCCTACGAGCAGTACTTC
>TRBJ1-5|TRBV20-1|TRBD1|few
CSARWTGPNQPQHF
TGCAGTGCTAGATGGACAGGGCCTAATCAGCCCCAGCATTTT
>TRBJ2-1|TRBV9|TRBD2|NA
CASSLPGLAGVNEQFF
TGTGCCAGCAGCCTTCCGGGACTAGCGGGAGTCAATGAGCAGTTCTTC
>TRBJ2-7|TRBV20-1|TRBD2|few
CSATRGLVHPYEQYF
TGCAGTGCTACTCGGGGACTAGTACATCCCTACGAGCAGTACTTC
>TRBJ2-1|TRBV18|NA|few
CASSPSRGDEQFF
TGTGCCAGCTCACCAAGTAGGGGGGATGAGCAGTTCTTC
>TRBJ2-2|TRBV5-4|NA|many
CASSFDPLLGELFF
TGTGCCAGCAGCTTCGACCCTTTGTTGGGGGAGCTGTTTTTT
>TRBJ2-2|TRBV6-1|NA|NA
CASSKVDSNTGELFF
TGTGCCAGCAGTAAAGTGGATTCGAACACCGGGGAGCTGTTTTTT
>TRBJ2-1|TRBV6-2/TRBV6-3|TRBD2|NA
CASIMGLAGNNEQFF
TGTGCCAGCATCATGGGACTAGCGGGCAACAATGAGCAGTTCTTC
>TRBJ1-1|TRBV10-3|NA|NA
CAISPLGENTEAFF
TGTGCCATCAGCCCCTTAGGGGAGAACACTGAAGCTTTCTTT
>TRBJ1-1|TRBV7-7|NA|many
CASSRRENTEAFF
TGTGCTAGCAGTCGAAGGGAGAACACTGAAGCTTTCTTT
>TRBJ2-3|TRBV7-3|NA|many
CASSFSTGGTDTQYF
TGTGCCAGCAGCTTTTCGACTGGCGGCACAGATACGCAGTATTTT
>TRBJ2-2|TRBV12-3/TRBV12-4|NA|NA
CASSLGGGSGNTGELFF
TGTGCCAGCAGCCTGGGTGGAGGTAGCGGGAACACCGGGGAGCTGTTTTTT
>TRBJ1-1|TRBV11-2|NA|NA
CASSLDLGIAEAFF
TGTGCCAGCAGCTTAGATCTGGGGATTGCAGAAGCTTTCTTT
>TRBJ2-7|TRBV6-5|TRBD2|few
CASSYSGVGSGRLEQYF
TGTGCCAGCAGTTACTCAGGTGTGGGAAGCGGGAGACTCGAGCAGTACTTC
>TRBJ1-2|TRBV12-3/TRBV12-4|NA|NA
CASTYANYGYTF
TGTGCCAGCACCTACGCTAACTATGGCTACACCTTC
>TRBJ2-4|TRBV12-3/TRBV12-4|TRBD1|few
CASRGPRTGNKNIQYF
TGTGCCAGCAGGGGACCCCGGACAGGGAACAAAAACATTCAGTACTTC
>TRBJ2-3|TRBV5-1|NA|many
CASSLGGTDTQYF
TGCGCCAGCAGCTTGGGGGGCACAGATACGCAGTATTTT
>TRBJ1-1|TRBV6-6|TRBD1|many
CASSAGGEDTEAFF
TGTGCCAGCAGTGCAGGGGGCGAAGACACTGAAGCTTTCTTT
>TRBJ2-2|TRBV2|NA|many
CASSRGAGELFF
TGTGCCAGCAGCAGGGGGGCCGGGGAGCTGTTTTTT
>TRBJ1-2|TRBV6-2/TRBV6-3|NA|many
CASSYSIGSYGYTF
TGTGCCAGCAGTTACTCGATCGGGTCCTATGGCTACACCTTC
>TRBJ2-7|TRBV18|TRBD1|NA
CASARAGGNEQYF
TGTGCCAGCGCCAGGGCAGGGGGTAACGAGCAGTACTTC
>TRBJ2-7|TRBV28|NA|few
CASSSPGRGASYEQYF
TGTGCCAGCAGTTCCCCTGGCAGGGGCGCCTCCTACGAGCAGTACTTC
>TRBJ2-1|TRBV9|NA|few
CASSLRQEYNEQFF
TGTGCCAGCAGCCTACGACAGGAGTACAATGAGCAGTTCTTC
>TRBJ1-6|TRBV12-3/TRBV12-4|NA|few
CASSLVGGLHSPLHF
TGTGCCAGCAGCCTCGTTGGGGGGCTCCATTCACCCCTCCACTTT
>TRBJ2-1|TRBV20-1|TRBD2|NA
CSARGLAGGNNEQFF
TGCAGTGCTAGAGGACTAGCGGGAGGGAACAATGAGCAGTTCTTC
>TRBJ2-7|TRBV18|TRBD1|NA
CASSPRQGVYEQYF
TGTGCCAGCTCACCAAGGCAGGGGGTTTACGAGCAGTACTTC
>TRBJ1-3|TRBV12-3/TRBV12-4|NA|NA
CASRSRPGTSGNTIYF
TGTGCCAGCAGGTCACGACCCGGGACATCTGGAAACACCATATATTTT
>TRBJ2-1|TRBV11-2|NA|NA
CASSSGTGTYNEQFF
TGTGCCAGCAGTTCCGGGACTGGCACATACAATGAGCAGTTCTTC
>TRBJ2-3|TRBV13|NA|many
CASSSGQISTDTQYF
TGTGCCAGCAGCTCCGGACAAATAAGCACAGATACGCAGTATTTT
>TRBJ2-1|TRBV19|NA|many
CASSMDASRNNEQFF
TGTGCCAGTAGTATGGACGCGAGCAGGAACAATGAGCAGTTCTTC
>TRBJ1-4|TRBV5-4|TRBD1|few
CASSLGTGFNEKLFF
TGTGCCAGCAGCTTGGGGACAGGATTTAATGAAAAACTGTTTTTT
>TRBJ2-7|TRBV11-2|NA|NA
CASTRDRLSYEQYF
TGTGCCAGCACCAGGGACCGCTTGTCCTACGAGCAGTACTTC
>TRBJ1-5|TRBV6-2/TRBV6-3|NA|few
CASSYQTNQPQHF
TGTGCCAGCAGTTATCAGACCAATCAGCCCCAGCATTTT
>TRBJ2-1|TRBV4-2|NA|many
CASSQDTNNEQFF
TGTGCCAGCAGCCAAGATACGAACAATGAGCAGTTCTTC
>TRBJ2-7|TRBV23-1|NA|NA
CAPPGRSSYEQYF
TGCGCCCCGCCGGGCAGGAGCTCCTACGAGCAGTACTTC
>TRBJ1-5|TRBV7-2|NA|few
CASSLEGARVDQPQHF
TGTGCCAGCAGCTTAGAAGGGGCGAGGGTGGATCAGCCCCAGCATTTT
>TRBJ1-3|TRBV5-1|NA|few
CASSPAGNSGNTIYF
TGCGCCAGCAGCCCGGCGGGGAACTCTGGAAACACCATATATTTT
>TRBJ1-4|TRBV10-3|NA|NA
CAISSTSNEKLFF
TGTGCCATCTCAAGCACGTCTAATGAAAAACTGTTTTTT
>TRBJ1-2|TRBV12-3/TRBV12-4|NA|few
CASSLKAYGYTF
TGTGCCAGCAGTTTAAAAGCTTATGGCTACACCTTC
>TRBJ2-3|TRBV19|TRBD1|few
CASRLQGIGGTQYF
TGTGCCAGTAGACTACAGGGGATCGGAGGTACGCAGTATTTT
>TRBJ2-7|TRBV2|TRBD2|few
CASSEDGSGRYEQYF
TGTGCCAGCAGTGAAGATGGTAGCGGGAGGTACGAGCAGTACTTC
>TRBJ2-4|TRBV7-2|TRBD2|many
CASSLVGAGEKNIQYF
TGTGCCAGCAGCTTAGTAGGAGCGGGAGAGAAAAACATTCAGTACTTC
>TRBJ2-1|TRBV5-1|NA|NA
CASSLAAATYNEQFF
TGCGCCAGCAGCTTGGCAGCGGCAACCTACAATGAGCAGTTCTTC
>TRBJ2-2|TRBV29-1|TRBD2|few
CSGGTSANTGELFF
TGCAGCGGGGGGACTAGCGCAAACACCGGGGAGCTGTTTTTT
>TRBJ2-3|TRBV29-1|NA|few
CSVGRGLDSDTQYF
TGCAGCGTTGGAAGAGGGCTTGATTCAGATACGCAGTATTTT
>TRBJ1-5|TRBV20-1|NA|NA
CSATTGIGGNQPQHF
TGCAGTGCCACTACAGGGATAGGGGGCAATCAGCCCCAGCATTTT